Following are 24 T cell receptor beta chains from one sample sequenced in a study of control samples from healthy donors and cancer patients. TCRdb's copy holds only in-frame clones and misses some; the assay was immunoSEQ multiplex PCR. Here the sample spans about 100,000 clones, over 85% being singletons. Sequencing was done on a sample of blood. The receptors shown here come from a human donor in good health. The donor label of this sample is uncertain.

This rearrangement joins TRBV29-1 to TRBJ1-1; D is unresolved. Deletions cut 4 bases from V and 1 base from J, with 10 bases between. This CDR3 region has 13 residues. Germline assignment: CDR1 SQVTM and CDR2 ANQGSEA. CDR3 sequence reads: CSVVAQQNTEAFF. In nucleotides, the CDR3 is TGCAGCGTTGTTGCACAGCAGAACACTGAAGCTTTCTTT.

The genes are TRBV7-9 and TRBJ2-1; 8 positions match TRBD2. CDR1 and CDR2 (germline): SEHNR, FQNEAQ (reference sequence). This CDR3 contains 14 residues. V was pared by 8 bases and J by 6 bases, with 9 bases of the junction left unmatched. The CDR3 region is CASRSGGGSNEQFF. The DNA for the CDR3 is TGTGCCAGCCGCAGCGGGGGAGGAAGCAATGAGCAGTTCTTC.

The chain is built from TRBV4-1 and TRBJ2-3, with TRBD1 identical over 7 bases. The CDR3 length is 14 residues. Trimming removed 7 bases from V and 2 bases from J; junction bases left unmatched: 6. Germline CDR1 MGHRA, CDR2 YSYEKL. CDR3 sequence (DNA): TGCGCCAGCAACACACAGGGGAACACAGATACGCAGTATTTT. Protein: CASNTQGNTDTQYF.

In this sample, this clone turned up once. The CDR3 region has the DNA TGTGCCAGCAGTGCAGACGGCCATGCCACTAATGAAAAACTGTTTTTT. It translates to CASSADGHATNEKLFF. The chain links TRBV9 to TRBJ1-4; D gene unclear. This CDR3 is built from 16 residues. V lost 5 bases and J 2 bases, leaving 16 bases between the germline ends. Per the germline V gene, CDR1 is SGDLS and CDR2 is YYNGEE. Full variable domain (missing parts from reference TRBV9 and TRBJ1-4): DSGVTQTPKHLITATGQRVTLRCSPRSGDLSVYWYQQSLDQGLQFLIQYYNGEERAKGNILERFSAQQFPDLHSELNLSSLELGDSALYFCASSADGHATNEKLFFGSGTQLSVL.

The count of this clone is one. Here the CDR3 reads CASSHPGTGGNIQYF. CDR3 bases: TGCGCCAGCAGCCACCCCGGGACAGGGGGGAACATTCAGTACTTC. The chain couples TRBV4-1 to TRBJ2-4; 11 bases align to TRBD1. Per the germline V gene, CDR1 is MGHRA and CDR2 is YSYEKL. This CDR3 is 15 amino acids long. Unmatched junction bases numbered 5, after V lost 3 bases and J lost 7 bases.

The CDR3 is CASRPGTNQPQHF. In nucleotides, the CDR3 is TGTGCCAGCCGGCCAGGTACGAATCAGCCCCAGCATTTT. V gene TRBV6-5 combines with J gene TRBJ1-5; D remains ambiguous. V lost 8 bases to trimming and J lost 4 bases, with 12 bases between them. Germline-derived CDR1 and CDR2 are MNHEY and SVGAGI. CDR3 length: 13 amino acids.

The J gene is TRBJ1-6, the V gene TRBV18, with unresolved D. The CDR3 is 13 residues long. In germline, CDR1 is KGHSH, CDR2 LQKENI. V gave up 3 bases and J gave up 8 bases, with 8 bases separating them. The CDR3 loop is CASSPGEDSPLHF. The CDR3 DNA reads TGTGCCAGCTCACCGGGTGAGGATTCACCCCTCCACTTT.

This chain's CDR3 is CASSTEQGAPKLFF. The CDR3 DNA follows: TGTGCCAGTAGTACTGAACAGGGTGCCCCGAAACTGTTTTTT. The chain uses TRBV19 and TRBJ1-4, with a tentative D call TRBD1 (6 bases). Deletions cut 4 bases from V and 11 bases from J, with 17 bases between. Germline V gene lookup returns CDR1 LNHDA and CDR2 SQIVND (reference sequence). The CDR3 loop spans 14 amino acids.

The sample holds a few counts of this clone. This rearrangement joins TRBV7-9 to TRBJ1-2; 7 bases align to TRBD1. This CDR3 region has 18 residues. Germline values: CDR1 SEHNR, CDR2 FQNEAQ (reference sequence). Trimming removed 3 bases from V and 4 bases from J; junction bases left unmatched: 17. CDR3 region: CASSLGQRLPQFPYGYTF. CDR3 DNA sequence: TGTGCCAGCAGCTTGGGACAGCGACTTCCCCAATTCCCCTATGGCTACACCTTC.

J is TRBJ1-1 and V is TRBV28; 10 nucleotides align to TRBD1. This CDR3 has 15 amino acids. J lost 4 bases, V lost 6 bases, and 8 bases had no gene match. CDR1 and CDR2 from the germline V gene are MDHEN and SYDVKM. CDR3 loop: CASSSGQGFSTEAFF. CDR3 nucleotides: TGTGCCAGCAGCTCGGGACAGGGGTTCAGCACTGAAGCTTTCTTT.

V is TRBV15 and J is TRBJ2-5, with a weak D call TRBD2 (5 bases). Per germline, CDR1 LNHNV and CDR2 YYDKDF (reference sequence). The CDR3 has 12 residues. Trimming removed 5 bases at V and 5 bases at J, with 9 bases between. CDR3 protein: CATSPGMETQYF. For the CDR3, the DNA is TGTGCCACCAGCCCGGGGATGGAGACCCAGTACTTC.

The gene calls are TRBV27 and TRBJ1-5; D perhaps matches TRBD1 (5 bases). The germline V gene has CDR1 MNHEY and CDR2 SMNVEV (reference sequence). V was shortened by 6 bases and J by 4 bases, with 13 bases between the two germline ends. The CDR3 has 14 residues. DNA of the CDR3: TGTGCCAGCAGCCTCGACAGCACGAATCAGCCCCAGCATTTT. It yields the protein CASSLDSTNQPQHF.

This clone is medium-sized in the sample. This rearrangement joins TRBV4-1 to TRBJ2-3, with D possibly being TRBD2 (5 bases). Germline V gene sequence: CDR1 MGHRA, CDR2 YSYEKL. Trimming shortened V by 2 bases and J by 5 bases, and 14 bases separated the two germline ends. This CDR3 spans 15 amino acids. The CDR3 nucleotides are TGCGCCAGCAGCCAAACCTGGCGGGTGGAAGATACGCAGTATTTT. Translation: CASSQTWRVEDTQYF.

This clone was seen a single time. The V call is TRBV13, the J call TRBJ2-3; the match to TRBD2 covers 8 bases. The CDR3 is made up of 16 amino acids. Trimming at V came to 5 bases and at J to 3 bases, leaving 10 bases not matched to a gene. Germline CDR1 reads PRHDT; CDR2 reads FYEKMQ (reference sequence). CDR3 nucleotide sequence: TGTGCCAGCAGCCCCGAAACCGGGACTAGTACAGATACGCAGTATTTT. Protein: CASSPETGTSTDTQYF.

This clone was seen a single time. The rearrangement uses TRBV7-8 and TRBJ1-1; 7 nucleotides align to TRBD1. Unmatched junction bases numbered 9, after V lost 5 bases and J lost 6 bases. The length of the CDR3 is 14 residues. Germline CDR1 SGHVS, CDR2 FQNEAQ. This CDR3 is CASSVGQDRSEAFF. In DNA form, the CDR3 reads TGTGCCAGCAGCGTCGGACAGGATCGGTCTGAAGCTTTCTTT.

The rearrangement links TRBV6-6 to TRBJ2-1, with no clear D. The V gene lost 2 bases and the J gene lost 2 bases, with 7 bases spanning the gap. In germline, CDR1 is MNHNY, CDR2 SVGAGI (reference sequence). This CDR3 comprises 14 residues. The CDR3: CASSYGVAYNEQFF. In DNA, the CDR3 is TGTGCCAGCAGTTACGGGGTAGCCTACAATGAGCAGTTCTTC.

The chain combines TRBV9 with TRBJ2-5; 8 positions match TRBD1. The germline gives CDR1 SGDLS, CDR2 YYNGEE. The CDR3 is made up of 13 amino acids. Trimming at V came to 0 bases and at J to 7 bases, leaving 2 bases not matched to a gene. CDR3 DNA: TGTGCCAGCAGCGTAGATCAGGGGGCGACCCAGTACTTC. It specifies CASSVDQGATQYF.

The CDR3 spells CASKGTRNTGELFF. The CDR3 DNA is TGTGCCAGCAAGGGGACCCGGAACACCGGGGAGCTGTTTTTT. The gene calls are TRBV2 and TRBJ2-2, with D tentatively TRBD1 or TRBD2 (5 bases each). V was shortened by 7 bases and J by 1 base, with 10 bases between the two germline ends. Looked up from germline, CDR1 is SNHLY and CDR2 is FYNNEI. The CDR3 contains 14 residues.

CDR3: CASSRADTNTEAFF. CDR3 nucleotides: TGTGCCAGCAGCCGGGCGGACACCAACACTGAAGCTTTCTTT. V usage is TRBV5-8 and J usage is TRBJ1-1; possible D gene TRBD1, 5 bases. Germline V gene lookup returns CDR1 SGHTS and CDR2 YDEGEE. V lost 4 bases to trimming and J lost 2 bases, with 12 bases between them. This CDR3 region has 14 residues.

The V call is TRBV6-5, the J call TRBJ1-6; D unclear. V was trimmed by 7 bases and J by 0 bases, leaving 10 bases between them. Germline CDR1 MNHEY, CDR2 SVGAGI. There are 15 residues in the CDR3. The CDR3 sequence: CASTTGSSYNSPLHF. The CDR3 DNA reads TGTGCCAGCACGACGGGGAGCTCCTATAATTCACCCCTCCACTTT.

CDR3 DNA sequence: TGTGCCAGCAGTCCCTCTACAGAGGCTGAAGCTTTCTTT. It yields the protein CASSPSTEAEAFF. The genes are TRBV6-4 and TRBJ1-1; D is unclear. Trimming took 5 bases from V and 6 from J, leaving 13 bases between them. The CDR3 covers 13 residues. The germline V gene encodes CDR1 MRHNA and CDR2 SNTAGT.

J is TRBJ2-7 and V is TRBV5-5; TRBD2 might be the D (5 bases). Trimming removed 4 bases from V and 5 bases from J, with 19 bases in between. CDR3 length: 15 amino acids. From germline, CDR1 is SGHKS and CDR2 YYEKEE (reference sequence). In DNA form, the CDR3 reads TGTGCCAGCAGCAGGGAAGGGCTAGGAGGCCACGAGCAGTACTTC. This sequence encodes CASSREGLGGHEQYF.

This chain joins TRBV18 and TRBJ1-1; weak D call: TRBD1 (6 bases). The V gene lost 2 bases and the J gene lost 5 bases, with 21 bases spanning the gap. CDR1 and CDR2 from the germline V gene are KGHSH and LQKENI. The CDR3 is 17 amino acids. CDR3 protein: CASSPYMVAGDPTEAFF. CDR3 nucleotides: TGTGCCAGCTCACCATATATGGTCGCAGGGGATCCGACTGAAGCTTTCTTT.

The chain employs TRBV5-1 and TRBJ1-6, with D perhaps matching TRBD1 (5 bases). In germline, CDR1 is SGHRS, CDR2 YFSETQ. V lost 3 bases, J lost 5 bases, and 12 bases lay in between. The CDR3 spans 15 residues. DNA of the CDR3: TGCGCCAGCAGCTATGGGGGGGTAGATAATTCACCCCTCCACTTT. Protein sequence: CASSYGGVDNSPLHF.